A single sample is the source of the 22 T cell receptor beta chains below, sequenced in a study of blood T cell repertoires in COVID-19. Generated by immunoSEQ multiplex PCR, the TCRdb table keeps only in-frame clones and is missing some. The repertoire holds some 150,000 clones, with roughly 89% as singletons. The sequenced sample was peripheral blood. These receptors were collected from a woman aged 45-59 years with acute or convalescent COVID-19.

This clone appeared a single time. The rearrangement uses TRBV3-1 (or the pseudogene TRBV3-2) and TRBJ1-2; perhaps TRBD1 as D (6 bases). V was clipped by 0 bases and J by 7 bases, with 15 bases between them. In germline, CDR1 is LGHDT, CDR2 YNNKEL (reference sequence). CDR3 length equals 15 residues. CDR3 sequence: CASSQDHAGVGGYTF. Here the CDR3 DNA reads TGTGCCAGCAGCCAAGATCACGCAGGGGTGGGTGGCTACACCTTC.

The chain joins TRBV7-2 to TRBJ1-1; D gene ambiguous. V gave up 2 bases and J gave up 6 bases, with 10 bases separating them. The CDR3 length is 13 residues. Germline loops: CDR1 SGHTA, CDR2 FQGNSA. CDR3 sequence: CASSLYGGAEAFF. The CDR3 DNA reads TGTGCCAGCAGCTTATATGGCGGGGCTGAAGCTTTCTTT. Full variable domain (outside the CDR3, taken from reference TRBV7-2 and TRBJ1-1): GAGVSQSPSNKVTEKGKDVELRCDPISGHTALYWYRQSLGQGLEFLIYFQGNSAPDKSGLPSDRFSAERTGGSVSTLTIQRTQQEDSAVYLCASSLYGGAEAFFGQGTRLTVV.

The gene calls are TRBV6-5 and TRBJ2-1; 10 bases match TRBD1. The length of the CDR3 is 14 residues. Germline assignment: CDR1 MNHEY and CDR2 SVGAGI. The V and J ends lost 6 bases and 4 bases, in that order; junction bases with no gene match: 3. The CDR3 sequence: CASRWDRGYNEQFF. DNA of the CDR3: TGTGCCAGCAGGTGGGACAGGGGATACAATGAGCAGTTCTTC.

This clone has only a few counts. CDR3 in amino acids: CASQPGQPPYEQYF. The DNA of the CDR3 is TGTGCCTCCCAACCGGGACAGCCTCCCTACGAGCAGTACTTC. J is TRBJ2-7 and V is TRBV30; 7 nucleotides line up with TRBD1. CDR3 length: 14 residues. The germline V gene encodes CDR1 GTSNPN and CDR2 SVGIG (reference sequence). The V and J ends lost 7 bases and 2 bases, in that order; junction bases with no gene match: 11.

V is TRBV5-1 and J is TRBJ2-6; the match to TRBD1 covers 11 bases. Germline V lookup: CDR1 SGHRS, CDR2 YFSETQ. The CDR3 has 19 amino acids. Trimming removed 0 bases from V and 3 bases from J; junction bases left unmatched: 8. The DNA of the CDR3 is TGCGCCAGCAGCTTGGCACCGGGACAGGGGGTCGGTGGGGCCAACGTCCTGACTTTC. This translates into CASSLAPGQGVGGANVLTF.

This clone was recorded only once. J is TRBJ1-1 and V is TRBV20-1; a possible D gene is TRBD1 (5 bases). CDR1 and CDR2 (germline): DFQATT, SNEGSKA (reference sequence). The V end was cut by 3 bases, the J end by 3 bases, with 11 bases between. There are 13 residues in the CDR3. The CDR3: CSASLGDYTEAFF. The DNA for the CDR3 is TGCAGTGCTAGTTTAGGGGATTACACTGAAGCTTTCTTT.

The J gene is TRBJ2-3, the V gene TRBV6-4, with 10 bases aligning to TRBD1. CDR1 is MRHNA, CDR2 SNTAGT, per germline. The CDR3 spans 15 residues. V was pared by 3 bases and J by 4 bases, with 4 bases of the junction left unmatched. CDR3 region: CASSETTGGADTQYF. The CDR3 DNA reads as TGTGCCAGCAGTGAAACGACAGGGGGCGCAGATACGCAGTATTTT.

The chain combines TRBV27 with TRBJ2-3; 7 bases line up with TRBD1. V was clipped by 2 bases and J by 2 bases; unmatched bases: 4. The germline gives CDR1 MNHEY, CDR2 SMNVEV (reference sequence). The CDR3 spans 15 residues. In nucleotides, the CDR3 is TGTGCCAGCAGTTTAATGACAGGGATCACAGATACGCAGTATTTT. It yields the protein CASSLMTGITDTQYF.

This chain connects TRBV13 to TRBJ2-3; D may be TRBD2 (6 bases). This CDR3 is 15 amino acids long. CDR1 and CDR2 from the germline V gene are PRHDT and FYEKMQ (reference sequence). V was clipped by 7 bases and J by 2 bases, with 16 bases between them. CDR3 amino acids: CASTWTNRPTDTQYF. The CDR3 DNA follows: TGTGCCAGCACCTGGACTAATCGGCCCACAGATACGCAGTATTTT.

V is TRBV28 and J is TRBJ1-2; no definite D call. The V gene lost 3 bases and the J gene lost 4 bases, with 6 bases spanning the gap. The CDR3 is made up of 12 amino acids. Germline V lookup: CDR1 MDHEN, CDR2 SYDVKM. The CDR3 here is CASSLTSYGYTF. CDR3 coding DNA: TGTGCCAGCAGTTTGACAAGCTATGGCTACACCTTC.

This chain joins TRBV29-1 and TRBJ2-7; 8 bases align to TRBD1. Germline V gene lookup returns CDR1 SQVTM and CDR2 ANQGSEA. The V segment lost 6 bases and the J segment 0 bases; nucleotides outside the gene matches: 4. The CDR3 runs to 13 residues. The CDR3 loop is CSVRQGSSYEQYF. The CDR3 DNA is TGCAGCGTCCGACAGGGGAGCTCCTACGAGCAGTACTTC.

This chain joins TRBV6-4 and TRBJ2-3, with D tentatively TRBD1 (6 bases). The CDR3 loop spans 14 amino acids. Germline V CDR1 and CDR2: MRHNA, SNTAGT. The germline V and J ends were trimmed by 0 bases and 4 bases, with 8 bases remaining between them. The CDR3: CASSDSQGPDTQYF. The CDR3 DNA sequence: TGTGCCAGCAGTGACTCACAGGGCCCAGATACGCAGTATTTT.

The chain carries TRBV12-3 or TRBV12-4 and TRBJ1-2; D possibly corresponds to TRBD1 (5 bases). V was clipped by 3 bases and J by 8 bases, with 13 bases between them. The CDR3 spans 13 residues. The CDR3 DNA sequence: TGTGCCAGCAGTTTGAAGGGCCGGGGGGGCTACACCTTC. Its protein product is CASSLKGRGGYTF.

V is TRBV12-2 and J is TRBJ2-7; the D segment call TRBD2 is taken from the table without a DNA check. TRBV12-2 is noted as a pseudogene. The CDR3 length is 16 residues. The CDR3, as DNA: TGTGCAAGTCGCTTATTGGAGCGGGACCTCCTCTACGAGCAGTACTTC. The encoded protein is CASRLLERDLLYEQYF.

The sample holds a few counts of this clone. The chain joins TRBV2 to TRBJ1-6; D is perhaps TRBD1 (5 bases). Germline CDR1 is SNHLY and CDR2 is FYNNEI. V lost 5 bases to trimming and J lost 7 bases, with 6 bases between them. The CDR3 is 12 residues long. CDR3 sequence: CASSRQNSPLHF. CDR3 in DNA: TGTGCCAGCAGTAGACAGAATTCACCCCTCCACTTT.

The V gene is TRBV5-4, the J gene TRBJ1-1, with TRBD1 identical over 10 bases. V lost 3 bases to trimming and J lost 1 base; unmatched junction nucleotides: 6. CDR3 length equals 16 residues. Germline V gene sequence: CDR1 SGHNT, CDR2 YYREEE (reference sequence). The CDR3 DNA is TGTGCCAGCAGCTCGTACCGGACAGGGGGGAACACTGAAGCTTTCTTT. This sequence encodes CASSSYRTGGNTEAFF.

The chain joins TRBV7-8 to TRBJ2-6, with D possibly TRBD2 on 6 matching bases. V was clipped by 3 bases and J by 2 bases, with 17 bases between them. Germline V CDR1 and CDR2: SGHVS, FQNEAQ. The CDR3 extends over 18 amino acids. The CDR3 DNA is TGTGCCAGCAGCTTCAGGCTAGCCGGAGGGCCTGGGGCCAACGTCCTGACTTTC. Protein product: CASSFRLAGGPGANVLTF.

The chain has TRBV7-8 and TRBJ1-2; tentatively, D is TRBD1 (5 bases). CDR3 size: 15 residues. The V gene's germline CDR1 is SGHVS and CDR2 FQNEAQ. The germline V and J ends were trimmed by 0 bases and 6 bases, with 14 bases remaining between them. DNA for the CDR3: TGTGCCAGCAGCTTAGCCTTTGGGTCAGGGAATGGCTACACCTTC. Its translation is CASSLAFGSGNGYTF.

The chain has TRBV6-6 and TRBJ2-7; D gene ambiguous. This CDR3 has 14 amino acids. The germline V gene has CDR1 MNHNY and CDR2 SVGAGI (reference sequence). The V gene lost 6 bases and the J gene lost 6 bases, with 18 bases spanning the gap. In DNA, the CDR3 is TGTGCCAGCAGCTCAAAGAGCTTAGGAGCCGAGCAGTACTTC. The encoded protein is CASSSKSLGAEQYF.

This clone is a singleton in its sample. The V and J genes are TRBV2 and TRBJ2-3; 11 bases agree with TRBD2. Looked up from germline, CDR1 is SNHLY and CDR2 is FYNNEI. This CDR3 has 16 residues. The ends lost 7 bases at V and 0 bases at J; junction bases unmatched: 6. CDR3 amino acids: CASIPSGRPSTDTQYF. CDR3 coding DNA: TGTGCCAGCATTCCTAGCGGGAGGCCTAGCACAGATACGCAGTATTTT.

The V and J genes are TRBV5-1 and TRBJ2-5; the D gene is possibly TRBD1 (6 bases). Between the trimmed V and J ends, which lost 6 bases and 1 base, there was a span of 13 bases. CDR3 length equals 14 residues. Germline V CDR1 and CDR2: SGHRS, YFSETQ. Here the CDR3 reads CASTTGTSQETQYF. The CDR3 DNA reads TGCGCCAGCACTACCGGGACAAGCCAAGAGACCCAGTACTTC. The full variable domain, rest sourced from reference TRBV5-1 and TRBJ2-5, is KAGVTQTPRYLIKTRGQQVTLSCSPISGHRSVSWYQQTPGQGLQFLFEYFSETQRNKGNFPGRFSGRQFSNSRSEMNVSTLELGDSALYLCASTTGTSQETQYFGPGTRLLVL.

The V and J genes are TRBV9 and TRBJ1-1; no clear D gene. V lost 0 bases to trimming and J lost 1 base, with 19 bases between them. In germline, CDR1 is SGDLS, CDR2 YYNGEE. The CDR3 spans 18 residues. The CDR3 here is CASSVEFTFLNRNTEAFF. The CDR3 nucleotides read TGTGCCAGCAGCGTAGAATTTACTTTCCTCAACAGGAACACTGAAGCTTTCTTT.